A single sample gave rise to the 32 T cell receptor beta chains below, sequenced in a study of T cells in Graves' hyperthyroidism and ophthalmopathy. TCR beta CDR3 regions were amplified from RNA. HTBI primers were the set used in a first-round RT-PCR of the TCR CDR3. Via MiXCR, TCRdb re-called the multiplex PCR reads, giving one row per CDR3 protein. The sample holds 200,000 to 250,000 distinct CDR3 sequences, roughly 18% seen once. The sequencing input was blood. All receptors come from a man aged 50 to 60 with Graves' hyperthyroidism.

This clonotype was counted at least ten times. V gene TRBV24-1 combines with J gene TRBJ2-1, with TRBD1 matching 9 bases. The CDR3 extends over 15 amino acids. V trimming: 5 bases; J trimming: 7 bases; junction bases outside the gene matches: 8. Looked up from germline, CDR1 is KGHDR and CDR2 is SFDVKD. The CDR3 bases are TGTGCCACCAGTGGGCCCGGGACAGGGCGGAATGAGCAGTTCTTC. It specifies CATSGPGTGRNEQFF.

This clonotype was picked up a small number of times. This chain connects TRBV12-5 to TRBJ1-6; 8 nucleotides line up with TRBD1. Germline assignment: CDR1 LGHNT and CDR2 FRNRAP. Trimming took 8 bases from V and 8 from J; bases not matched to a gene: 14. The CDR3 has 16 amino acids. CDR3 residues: CASQTGLTGGYSPLHF. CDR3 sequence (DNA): TGTGCTAGTCAGACGGGACTCACAGGGGGTTATTCACCCCTCCACTTT.

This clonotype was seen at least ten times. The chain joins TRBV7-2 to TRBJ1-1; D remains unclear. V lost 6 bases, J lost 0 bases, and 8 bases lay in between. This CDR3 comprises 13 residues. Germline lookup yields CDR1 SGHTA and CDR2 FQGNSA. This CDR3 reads CASRFYMNTEAFF. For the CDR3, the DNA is TGTGCCAGCAGATTTTACATGAACACTGAAGCTTTCTTT.

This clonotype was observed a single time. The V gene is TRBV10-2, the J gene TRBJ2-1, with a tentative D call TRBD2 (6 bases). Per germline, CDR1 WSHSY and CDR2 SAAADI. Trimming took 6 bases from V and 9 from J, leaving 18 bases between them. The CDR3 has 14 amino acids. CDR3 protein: CASSPFGTLIEQFF. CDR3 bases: TGCGCCAGCAGCCCATTTGGGACTCTTATTGAGCAGTTCTTC.

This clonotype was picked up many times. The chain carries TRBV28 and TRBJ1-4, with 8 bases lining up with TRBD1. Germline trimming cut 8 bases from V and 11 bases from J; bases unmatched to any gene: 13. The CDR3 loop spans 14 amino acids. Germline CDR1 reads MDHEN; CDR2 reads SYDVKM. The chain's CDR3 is CASDKRTGMRKLFF. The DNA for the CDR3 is TGTGCCAGCGACAAGCGGACAGGGATGAGGAAACTGTTTTTT.

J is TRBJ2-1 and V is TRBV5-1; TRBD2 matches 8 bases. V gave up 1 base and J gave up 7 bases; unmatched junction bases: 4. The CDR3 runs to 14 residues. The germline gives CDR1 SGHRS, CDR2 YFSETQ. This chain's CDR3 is CASSLIGRVNEQFF. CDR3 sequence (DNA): TGCGCCAGCAGCTTGATCGGGAGGGTAAATGAGCAGTTCTTC.

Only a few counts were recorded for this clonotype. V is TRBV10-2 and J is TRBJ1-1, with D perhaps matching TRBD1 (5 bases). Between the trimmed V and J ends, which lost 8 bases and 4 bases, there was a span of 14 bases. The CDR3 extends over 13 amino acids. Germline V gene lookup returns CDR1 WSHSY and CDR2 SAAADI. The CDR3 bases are TGCGCCAGCGGGAGACAGATAGGCACTGAAGCTTTCTTT. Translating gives CASGRQIGTEAFF.

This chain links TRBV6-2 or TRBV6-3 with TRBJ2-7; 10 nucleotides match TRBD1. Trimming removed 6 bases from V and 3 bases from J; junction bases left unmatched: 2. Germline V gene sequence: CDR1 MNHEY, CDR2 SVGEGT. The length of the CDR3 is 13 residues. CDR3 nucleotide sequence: TGTGCCAGCAGAAGGACAGGGGGCTACGAGCAGTACTTC. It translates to CASRRTGGYEQYF.

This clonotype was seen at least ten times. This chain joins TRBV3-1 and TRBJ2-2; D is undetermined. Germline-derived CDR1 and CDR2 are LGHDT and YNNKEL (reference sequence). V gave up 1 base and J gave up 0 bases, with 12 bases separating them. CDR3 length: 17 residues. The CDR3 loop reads CASSQGSISANTGELFF. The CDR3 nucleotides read TGTGCCAGCAGCCAAGGGTCTATCAGCGCGAACACCGGGGAGCTGTTTTTT.

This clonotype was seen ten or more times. The CDR3 sequence: CASSLMWSSYEQYF. The CDR3 nucleotides read TGTGCCAGCAGCTTAATGTGGAGCTCCTACGAGCAGTACTTC. The J gene is TRBJ2-7, the V gene TRBV11-3; unclear D gene. V lost 2 bases and J 0 bases, leaving 8 bases between the germline ends. CDR1 SGHNT and CDR2 YENEEA come from the germline V gene. The CDR3 contains 14 residues.

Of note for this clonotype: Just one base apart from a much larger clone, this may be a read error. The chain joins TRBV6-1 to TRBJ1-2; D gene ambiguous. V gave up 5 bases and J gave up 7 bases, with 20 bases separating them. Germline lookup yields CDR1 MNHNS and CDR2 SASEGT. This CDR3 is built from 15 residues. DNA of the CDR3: TGTGCCAGCAGTCTATGCAAGGACGGAGTAGGTGGCTACACCTTC. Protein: CASSLCKDGVGGYTF.

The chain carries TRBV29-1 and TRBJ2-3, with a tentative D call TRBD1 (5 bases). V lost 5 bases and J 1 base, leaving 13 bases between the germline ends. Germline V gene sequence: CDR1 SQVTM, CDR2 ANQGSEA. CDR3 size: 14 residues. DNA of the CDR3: TGCAGCGTTTTAACAGGAATCGGCACAGATACGCAGTATTTT. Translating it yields CSVLTGIGTDTQYF.

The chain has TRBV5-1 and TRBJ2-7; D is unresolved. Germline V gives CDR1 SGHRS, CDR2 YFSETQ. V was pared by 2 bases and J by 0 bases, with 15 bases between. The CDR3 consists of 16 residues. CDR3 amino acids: CASSFSLVQSSYEQYF. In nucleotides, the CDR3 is TGCGCCAGCAGCTTCTCTCTAGTCCAGAGCTCCTACGAGCAGTACTTC.

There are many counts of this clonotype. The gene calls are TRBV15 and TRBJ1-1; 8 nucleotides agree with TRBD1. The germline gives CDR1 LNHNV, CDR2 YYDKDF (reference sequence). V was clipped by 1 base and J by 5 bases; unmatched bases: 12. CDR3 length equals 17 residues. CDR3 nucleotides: TGTGCCACCAGCAGAGGCACCTTCGGGACAGGTCTTACTGAAGCTTTCTTT. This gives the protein CATSRGTFGTGLTEAFF. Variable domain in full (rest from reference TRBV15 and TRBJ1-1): DAMVIQNPRYQVTQFGKPVTLSCSQTLNHNVMYWYQQKSSQAPKLLFHYYDKDFNNEADTPDNFQSRRPNTSFCFLDIRSPGLGDTAMYLCATSRGTFGTGLTEAFFGQGTRLTVV.

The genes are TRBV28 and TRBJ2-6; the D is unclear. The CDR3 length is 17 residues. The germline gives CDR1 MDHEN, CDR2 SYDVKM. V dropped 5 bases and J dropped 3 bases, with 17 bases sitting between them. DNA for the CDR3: TGTGCCAGCAGTCCTATCGGACCCCTGGGTGGGGCCAACGTCCTGACTTTC. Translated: CASSPIGPLGGANVLTF.

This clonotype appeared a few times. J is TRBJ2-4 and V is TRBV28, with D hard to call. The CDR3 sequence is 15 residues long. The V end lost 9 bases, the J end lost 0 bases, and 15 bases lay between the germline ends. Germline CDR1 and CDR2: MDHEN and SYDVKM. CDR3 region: CASQGPTLAKNIQYF. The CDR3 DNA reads TGTGCCAGTCAAGGACCGACCTTAGCCAAAAACATTCAGTACTTC.

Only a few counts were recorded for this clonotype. This CDR3 reads CASSVGDDSGNTIYF. The CDR3 DNA follows: TGTGCCAGCAGCGTAGGGGACGACTCTGGAAACACCATATATTTT. J is TRBJ1-3 and V is TRBV9; D may be TRBD1 (5 bases). Trimming pared 0 bases from V and 0 bases from J, leaving 7 bases between. The CDR3 is 15 residues long. The germline V gene has CDR1 SGDLS and CDR2 YYNGEE.

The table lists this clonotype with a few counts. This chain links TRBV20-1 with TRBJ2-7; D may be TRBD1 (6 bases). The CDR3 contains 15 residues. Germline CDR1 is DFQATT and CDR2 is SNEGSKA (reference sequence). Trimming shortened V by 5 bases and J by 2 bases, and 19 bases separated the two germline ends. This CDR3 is CSAGTQGKYAYEQYF. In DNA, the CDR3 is TGCAGTGCTGGGACCCAGGGGAAGTACGCCTACGAGCAGTACTTC.

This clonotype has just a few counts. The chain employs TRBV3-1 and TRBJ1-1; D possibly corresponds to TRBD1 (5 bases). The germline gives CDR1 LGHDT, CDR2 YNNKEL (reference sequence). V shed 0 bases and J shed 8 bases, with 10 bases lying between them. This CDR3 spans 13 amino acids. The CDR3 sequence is CASSQDLQGEAFF. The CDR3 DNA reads TGTGCCAGCAGCCAAGATTTGCAGGGAGAAGCTTTCTTT.

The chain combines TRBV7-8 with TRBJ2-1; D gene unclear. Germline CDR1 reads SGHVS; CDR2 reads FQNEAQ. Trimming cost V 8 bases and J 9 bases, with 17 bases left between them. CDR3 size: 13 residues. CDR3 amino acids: CASCLRRESEQFF. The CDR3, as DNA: TGTGCCAGCTGCCTAAGGCGAGAGAGTGAGCAGTTCTTC.

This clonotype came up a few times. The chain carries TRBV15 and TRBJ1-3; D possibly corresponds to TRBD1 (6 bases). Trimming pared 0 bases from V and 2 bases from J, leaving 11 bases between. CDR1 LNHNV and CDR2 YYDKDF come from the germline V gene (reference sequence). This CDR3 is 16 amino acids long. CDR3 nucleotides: TGTGCCACCAGCAGAGACCAACAGGGTACTGGAAACACCATATATTTT. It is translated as CATSRDQQGTGNTIYF.

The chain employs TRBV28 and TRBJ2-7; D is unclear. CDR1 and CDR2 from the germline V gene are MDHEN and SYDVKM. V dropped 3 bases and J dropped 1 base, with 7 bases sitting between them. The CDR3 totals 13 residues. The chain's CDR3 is CASSFVQSYEQYF. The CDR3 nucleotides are TGTGCCAGCAGTTTCGTACAATCCTACGAGCAGTACTTC.

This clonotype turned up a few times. CDR3 in amino acids: CASSNIRALVAVQHF. The CDR3 DNA reads TGTGCCAGTAGCAATATCCGGGCCCTCGTTGCTGTCCAGCATTTT. The rearrangement joins TRBV19 to TRBJ1-5; D not certain. The germline V gene has CDR1 LNHDA and CDR2 SQIVND (reference sequence). The CDR3 is made up of 15 amino acids. V lost 6 bases to trimming and J lost 12 bases, with 24 bases between them.

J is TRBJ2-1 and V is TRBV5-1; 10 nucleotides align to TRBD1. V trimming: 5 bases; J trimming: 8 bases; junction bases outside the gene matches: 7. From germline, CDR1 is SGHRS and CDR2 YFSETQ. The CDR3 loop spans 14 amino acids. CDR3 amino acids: CASRATGGPDEQFF. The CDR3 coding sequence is TGCGCCAGCAGAGCGACAGGGGGCCCGGATGAGCAGTTCTTC.

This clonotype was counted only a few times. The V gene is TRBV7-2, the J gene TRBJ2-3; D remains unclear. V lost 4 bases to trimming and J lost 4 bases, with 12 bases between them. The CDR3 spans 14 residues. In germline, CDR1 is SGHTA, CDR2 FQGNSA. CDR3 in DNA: TGTGCCAGCAGCTCAGATAGGTCGGCAGATACGCAGTATTTT. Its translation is CASSSDRSADTQYF. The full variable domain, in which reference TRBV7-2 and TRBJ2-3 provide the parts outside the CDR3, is GAGVSQSPSNKVTEKGKDVELRCDPISGHTALYWYRQSLGQGLEFLIYFQGNSAPDKSGLPSDRFSAERTGGSVSTLTIQRTQQEDSAVYLCASSSDRSADTQYFGPGTRLTVL.

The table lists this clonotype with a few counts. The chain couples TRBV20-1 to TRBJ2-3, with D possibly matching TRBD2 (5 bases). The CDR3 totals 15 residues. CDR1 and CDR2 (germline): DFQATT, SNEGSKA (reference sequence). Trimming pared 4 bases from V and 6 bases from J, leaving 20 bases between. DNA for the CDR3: TGCAGTGCTAACCCGTACCGTGGGGAGTTTGATACGCAGTATTTT. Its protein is CSANPYRGEFDTQYF.

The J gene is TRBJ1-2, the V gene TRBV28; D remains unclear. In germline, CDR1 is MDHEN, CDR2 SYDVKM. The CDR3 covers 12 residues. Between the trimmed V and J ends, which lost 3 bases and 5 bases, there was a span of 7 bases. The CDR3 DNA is TGTGCCAGCAGTTTGTTAAGATATGGCTACACCTTC. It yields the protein CASSLLRYGYTF.

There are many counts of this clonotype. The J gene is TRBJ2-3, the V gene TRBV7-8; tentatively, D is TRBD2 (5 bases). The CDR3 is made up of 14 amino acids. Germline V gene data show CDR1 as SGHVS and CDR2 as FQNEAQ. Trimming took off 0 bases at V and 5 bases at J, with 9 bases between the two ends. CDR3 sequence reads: CASSLAGLGDTQYF. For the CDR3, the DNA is TGTGCCAGCAGCTTAGCCGGACTGGGAGATACGCAGTATTTT. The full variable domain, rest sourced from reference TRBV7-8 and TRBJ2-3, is GAGVSQSPRYKVAKRGQDVALRCDPISGHVSLFWYQQALGQGPEFLTYFQNEAQLDKSGLPSDRFFAERPEGSVSTLKIQRTQQEDSAVYLCASSLAGLGDTQYFGPGTRLTVL.

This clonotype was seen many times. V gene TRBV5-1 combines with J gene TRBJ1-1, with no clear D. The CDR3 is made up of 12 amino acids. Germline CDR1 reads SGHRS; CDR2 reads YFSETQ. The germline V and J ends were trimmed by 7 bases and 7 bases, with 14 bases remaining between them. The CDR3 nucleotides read TGCGCCAGCCAAAAAGCCCGGGGTGAAGCTTTCTTT. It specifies CASQKARGEAFF.

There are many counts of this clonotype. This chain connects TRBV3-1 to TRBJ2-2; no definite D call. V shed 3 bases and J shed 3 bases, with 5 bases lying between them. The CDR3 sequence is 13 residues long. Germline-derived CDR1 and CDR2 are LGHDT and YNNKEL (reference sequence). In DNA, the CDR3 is TGTGCCAGCAGCCAGACGCACACCGGGGAGCTGTTTTTT. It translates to CASSQTHTGELFF.

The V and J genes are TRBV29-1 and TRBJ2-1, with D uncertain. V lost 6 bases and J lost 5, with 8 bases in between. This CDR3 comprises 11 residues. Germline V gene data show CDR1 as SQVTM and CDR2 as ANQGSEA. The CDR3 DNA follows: TGCAGCGTGGGAAAAAACAATGAGCAGTTCTTC. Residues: CSVGKNNEQFF.

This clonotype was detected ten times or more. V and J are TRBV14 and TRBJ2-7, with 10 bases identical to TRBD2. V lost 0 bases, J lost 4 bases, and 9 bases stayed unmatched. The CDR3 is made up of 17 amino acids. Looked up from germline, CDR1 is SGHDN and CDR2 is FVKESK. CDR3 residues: CASSQDGPSGSNYEQYF. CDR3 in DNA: TGTGCCAGCAGCCAAGATGGTCCTAGCGGGAGTAATTACGAGCAGTACTTC. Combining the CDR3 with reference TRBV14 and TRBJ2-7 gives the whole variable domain EAGVTQFPSHSVIEKGQTVTLRCDPISGHDNLYWYRRVMGKEIKFLLHFVKESKQDESGMPNNRFLAERTGGTYSTLKVQPAELEDSGVYFCASSQDGPSGSNYEQYFGPGTRLTVT.